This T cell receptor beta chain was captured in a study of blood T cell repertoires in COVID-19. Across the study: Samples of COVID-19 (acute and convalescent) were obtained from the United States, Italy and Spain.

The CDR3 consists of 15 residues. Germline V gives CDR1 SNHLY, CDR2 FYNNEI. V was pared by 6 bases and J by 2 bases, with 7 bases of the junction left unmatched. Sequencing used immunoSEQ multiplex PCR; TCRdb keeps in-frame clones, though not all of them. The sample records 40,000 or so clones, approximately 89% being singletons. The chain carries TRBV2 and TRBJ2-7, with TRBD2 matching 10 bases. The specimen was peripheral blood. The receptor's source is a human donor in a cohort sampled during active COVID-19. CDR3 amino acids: CASRIGLAATYEQYF. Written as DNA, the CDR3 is TGTGCCAGCAGGATTGGACTAGCGGCTACCTACGAGCAGTACTTC.